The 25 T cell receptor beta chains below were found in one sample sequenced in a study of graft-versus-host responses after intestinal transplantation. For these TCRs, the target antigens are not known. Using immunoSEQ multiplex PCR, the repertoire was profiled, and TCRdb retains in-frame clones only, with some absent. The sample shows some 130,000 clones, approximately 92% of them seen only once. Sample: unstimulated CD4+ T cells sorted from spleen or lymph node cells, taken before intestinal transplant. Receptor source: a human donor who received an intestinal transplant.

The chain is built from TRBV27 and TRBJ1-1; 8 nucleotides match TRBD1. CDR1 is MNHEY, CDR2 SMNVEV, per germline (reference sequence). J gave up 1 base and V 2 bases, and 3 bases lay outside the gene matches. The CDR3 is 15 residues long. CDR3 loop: CASSLRQGANTEAFF. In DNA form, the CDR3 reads TGTGCCAGCAGTTTAAGGCAGGGGGCGAACACTGAAGCTTTCTTT.

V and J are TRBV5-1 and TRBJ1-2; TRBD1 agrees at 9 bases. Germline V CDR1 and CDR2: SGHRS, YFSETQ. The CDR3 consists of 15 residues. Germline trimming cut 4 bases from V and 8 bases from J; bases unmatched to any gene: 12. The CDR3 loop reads CASSTQGQGRVGYTF. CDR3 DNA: TGCGCCAGCAGCACCCAGGGACAGGGTCGAGTAGGCTACACCTTC.

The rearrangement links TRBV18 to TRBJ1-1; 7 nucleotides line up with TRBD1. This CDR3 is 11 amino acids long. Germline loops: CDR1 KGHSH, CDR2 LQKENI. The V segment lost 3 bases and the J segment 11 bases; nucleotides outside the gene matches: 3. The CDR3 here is CASSPTGTAFF. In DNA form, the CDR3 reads TGTGCCAGCTCACCGACAGGGACGGCTTTCTTT.

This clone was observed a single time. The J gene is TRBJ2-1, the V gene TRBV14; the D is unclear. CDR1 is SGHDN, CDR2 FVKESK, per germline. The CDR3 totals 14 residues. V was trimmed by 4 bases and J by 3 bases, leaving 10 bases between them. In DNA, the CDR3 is TGTGCCAGCAGCCCCTTTCCTAGCTACAATGAGCAGTTCTTC. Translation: CASSPFPSYNEQFF.

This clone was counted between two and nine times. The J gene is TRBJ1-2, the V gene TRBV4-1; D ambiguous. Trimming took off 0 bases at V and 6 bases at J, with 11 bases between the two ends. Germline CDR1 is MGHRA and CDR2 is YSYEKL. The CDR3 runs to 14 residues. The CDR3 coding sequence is TGCGCCAGCAGCCAAGAACAGAACAAGAATGGCTACACCTTC. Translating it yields CASSQEQNKNGYTF.

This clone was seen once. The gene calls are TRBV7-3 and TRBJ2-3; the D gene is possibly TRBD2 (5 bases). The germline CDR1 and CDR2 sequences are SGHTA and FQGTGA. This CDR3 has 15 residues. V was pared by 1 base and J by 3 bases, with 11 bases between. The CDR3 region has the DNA TGTGCCAGCAGCTTAAGCGGGCGTATAACAGATACGCAGTATTTT. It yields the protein CASSLSGRITDTQYF.

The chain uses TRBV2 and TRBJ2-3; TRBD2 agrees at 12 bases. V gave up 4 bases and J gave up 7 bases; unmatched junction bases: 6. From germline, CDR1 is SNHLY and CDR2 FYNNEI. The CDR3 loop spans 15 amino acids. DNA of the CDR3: TGTGCCAGCAGTGGGGCTAGCGGGAGGGCAAATACGCAGTATTTT. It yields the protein CASSGASGRANTQYF.

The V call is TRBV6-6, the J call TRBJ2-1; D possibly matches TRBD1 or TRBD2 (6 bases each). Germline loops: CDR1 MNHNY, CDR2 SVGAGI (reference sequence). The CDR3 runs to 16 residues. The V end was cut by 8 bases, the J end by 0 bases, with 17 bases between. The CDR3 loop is CASGRGRRRSYNEQFF. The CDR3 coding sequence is TGTGCCAGCGGCCGGGGGCGGAGACGCTCCTACAATGAGCAGTTCTTC.

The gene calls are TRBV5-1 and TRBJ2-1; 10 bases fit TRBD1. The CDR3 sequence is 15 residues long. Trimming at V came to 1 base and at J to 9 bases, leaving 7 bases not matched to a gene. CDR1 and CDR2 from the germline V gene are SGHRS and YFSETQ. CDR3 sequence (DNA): TGCGCCAGCAGCTTGAACCGGGACAGGGGAGGTGAGCAGTTCTTC. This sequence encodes CASSLNRDRGGEQFF.

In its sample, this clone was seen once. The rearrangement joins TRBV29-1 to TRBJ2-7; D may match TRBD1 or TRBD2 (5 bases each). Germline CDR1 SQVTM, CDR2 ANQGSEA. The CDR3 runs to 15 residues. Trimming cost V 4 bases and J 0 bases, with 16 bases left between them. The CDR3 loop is CSVVPRGRSSYEQYF. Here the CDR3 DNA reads TGCAGCGTTGTGCCTCGGGGACGTAGCTCCTACGAGCAGTACTTC.

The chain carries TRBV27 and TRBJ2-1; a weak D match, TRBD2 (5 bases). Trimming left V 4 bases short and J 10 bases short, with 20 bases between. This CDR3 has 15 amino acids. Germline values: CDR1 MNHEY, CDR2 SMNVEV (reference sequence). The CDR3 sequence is CASSSAALAHGEQFF. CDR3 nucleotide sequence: TGTGCCAGCAGTTCCGCGGCCCTAGCCCACGGGGAGCAGTTCTTC.

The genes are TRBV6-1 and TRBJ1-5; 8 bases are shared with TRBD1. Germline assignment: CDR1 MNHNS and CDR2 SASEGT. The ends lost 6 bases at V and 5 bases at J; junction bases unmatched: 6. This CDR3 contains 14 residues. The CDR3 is CASSLTGGHQPQHF. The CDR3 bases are TGTGCCAGCAGCTTAACAGGGGGACATCAGCCCCAGCATTTT.

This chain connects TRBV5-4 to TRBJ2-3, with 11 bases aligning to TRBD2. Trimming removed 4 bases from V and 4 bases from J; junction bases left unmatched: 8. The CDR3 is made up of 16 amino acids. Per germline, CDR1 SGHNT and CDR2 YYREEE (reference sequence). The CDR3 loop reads CASSERLAGSSDTQYF. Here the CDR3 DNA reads TGTGCCAGCAGCGAAAGACTAGCGGGAAGTTCAGATACGCAGTATTTT.

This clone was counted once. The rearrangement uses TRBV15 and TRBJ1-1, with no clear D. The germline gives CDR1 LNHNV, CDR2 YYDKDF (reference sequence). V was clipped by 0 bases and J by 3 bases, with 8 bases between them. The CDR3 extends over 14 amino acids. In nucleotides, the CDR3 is TGTGCCACCAGCAGAGATTTACAGCACACTGAAGCTTTCTTT. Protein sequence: CATSRDLQHTEAFF. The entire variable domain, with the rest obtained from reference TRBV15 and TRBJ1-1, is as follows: DAMVIQNPRYQVTQFGKPVTLSCSQTLNHNVMYWYQQKSSQAPKLLFHYYDKDFNNEADTPDNFQSRRPNTSFCFLDIRSPGLGDTAMYLCATSRDLQHTEAFFGQGTRLTVV.

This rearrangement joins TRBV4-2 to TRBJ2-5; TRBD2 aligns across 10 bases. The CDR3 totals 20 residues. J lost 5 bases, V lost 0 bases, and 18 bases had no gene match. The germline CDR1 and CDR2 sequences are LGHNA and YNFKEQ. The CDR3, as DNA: TGTGCCAGCAGCCAAGACCCCTGGCTAGCGGGAGAAGGGGGGAAGGAGACCCAGTACTTC. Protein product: CASSQDPWLAGEGGKETQYF.

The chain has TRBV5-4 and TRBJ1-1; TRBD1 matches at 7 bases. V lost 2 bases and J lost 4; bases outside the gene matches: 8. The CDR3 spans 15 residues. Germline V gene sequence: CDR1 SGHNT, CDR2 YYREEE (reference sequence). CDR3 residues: CASSFPRGQATEAFF. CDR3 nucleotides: TGTGCCAGCAGCTTTCCCCGAGGACAGGCCACTGAAGCTTTCTTT.

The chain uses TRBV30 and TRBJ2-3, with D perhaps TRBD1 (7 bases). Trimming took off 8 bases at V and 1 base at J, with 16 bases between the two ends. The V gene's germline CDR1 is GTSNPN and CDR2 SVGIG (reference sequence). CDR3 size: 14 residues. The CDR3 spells CARGGGMGTDTQYF. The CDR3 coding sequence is TGTGCCCGAGGGGGCGGGATGGGCACAGATACGCAGTATTTT.

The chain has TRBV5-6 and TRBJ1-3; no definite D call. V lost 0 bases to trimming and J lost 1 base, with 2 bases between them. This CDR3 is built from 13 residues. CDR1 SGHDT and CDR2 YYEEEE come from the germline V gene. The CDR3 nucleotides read TGTGCCAGCAGCTTGGGATCTGGAAACACCATATATTTT. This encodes CASSLGSGNTIYF.

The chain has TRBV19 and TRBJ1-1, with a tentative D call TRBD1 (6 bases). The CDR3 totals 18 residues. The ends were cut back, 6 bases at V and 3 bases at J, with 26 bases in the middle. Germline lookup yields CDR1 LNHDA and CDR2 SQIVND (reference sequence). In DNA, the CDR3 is TGTGCCAGTAGGGGGGGGCGGCGGCGGATGGTAAGGGACACTGAAGCTTTCTTT. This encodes CASRGGRRRMVRDTEAFF.

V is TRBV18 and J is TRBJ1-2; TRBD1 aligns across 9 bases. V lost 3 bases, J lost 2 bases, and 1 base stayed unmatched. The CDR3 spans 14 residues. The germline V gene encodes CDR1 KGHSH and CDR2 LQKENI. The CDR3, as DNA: TGTGCCAGCTCACCGGGACAGGGCAACTATGGCTACACCTTC. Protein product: CASSPGQGNYGYTF.

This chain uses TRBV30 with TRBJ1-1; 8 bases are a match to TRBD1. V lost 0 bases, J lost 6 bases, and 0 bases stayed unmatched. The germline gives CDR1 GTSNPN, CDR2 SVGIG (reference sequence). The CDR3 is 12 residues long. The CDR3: CAWSVQGAEAFF. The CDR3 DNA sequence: TGTGCCTGGAGTGTACAGGGGGCTGAAGCTTTCTTT.

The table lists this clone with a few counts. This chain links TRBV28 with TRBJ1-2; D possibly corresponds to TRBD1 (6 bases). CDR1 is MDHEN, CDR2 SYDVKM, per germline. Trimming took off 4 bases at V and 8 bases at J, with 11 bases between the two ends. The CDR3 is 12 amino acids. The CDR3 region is CASSSPTGGYTF. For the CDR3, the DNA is TGTGCCAGCAGTTCACCTACAGGGGGCTACACCTTC.

The CDR3 sequence is CASSKDRGKHEQYF. The DNA of the CDR3 is TGTGCCAGCAGCAAGGACAGGGGTAAGCACGAGCAGTACTTC. The genes are TRBV6-5 and TRBJ2-7; 9 bases align to TRBD1. J lost 5 bases, V lost 6 bases, and 8 bases had no gene match. The CDR3 contains 14 residues. Looked up from germline, CDR1 is MNHEY and CDR2 is SVGAGI.

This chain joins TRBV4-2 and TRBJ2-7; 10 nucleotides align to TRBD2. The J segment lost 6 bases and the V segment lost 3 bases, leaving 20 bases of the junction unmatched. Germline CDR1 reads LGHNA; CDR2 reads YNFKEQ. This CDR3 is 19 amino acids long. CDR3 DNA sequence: TGTGCCAGCAGCCATATTAGGACTAGCGGACCCGAGACCCTCCGCGAGCAGTACTTC. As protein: CASSHIRTSGPETLREQYF.

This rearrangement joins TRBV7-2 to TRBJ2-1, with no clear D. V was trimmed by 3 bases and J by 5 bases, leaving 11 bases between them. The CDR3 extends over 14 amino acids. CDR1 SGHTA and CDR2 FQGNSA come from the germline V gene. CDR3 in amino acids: CASSFRLVHNEQFF. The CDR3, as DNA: TGTGCCAGCAGCTTCCGACTCGTCCACAATGAGCAGTTCTTC.